These 31 T cell receptor beta chains were all obtained from the same sample, sequenced in a study of shared clonotypes between healthy human individuals. Sequencing was performed with immunoSEQ multiplex PCR; in TCRdb, only in-frame clones are kept and a portion is missing. In the table there are around 2,000,000 clones, 85% to 95% of which are singletons. The source material was naive CD4+ T cells sorted from blood. Subset: CD45RA+ positively selected. The origin of the receptors is a man between 18 and 29 years old in good health.

This clone was counted a single time. This chain connects TRBV5-1 to TRBJ2-7; D call uncertain. Trimming left V 3 bases short and J 2 bases short, with 24 bases between. The CDR3 loop spans 18 amino acids. CDR1 is SGHRS, CDR2 YFSETQ, per germline. CDR3 protein: CASSSMPRDSTFPYEQYF. The CDR3 bases are TGCGCCAGCAGCTCGATGCCGCGAGATTCTACATTCCCCTACGAGCAGTACTTC.

The rearrangement uses TRBV28 and TRBJ1-1; 8 nucleotides match TRBD1. CDR3 length equals 14 residues. Germline V gene data show CDR1 as MDHEN and CDR2 as SYDVKM. V trimming: 5 bases; J trimming: 4 bases; junction bases outside the gene matches: 6. CDR3 DNA sequence: TGTGCCAGCAGTGGACAGGGTGGTCGCACTGAAGCTTTCTTT. It encodes CASSGQGGRTEAFF.

The J gene is TRBJ2-2, the V gene TRBV6-1; D is undetermined. Looked up from germline, CDR1 is MNHNS and CDR2 is SASEGT. This CDR3 spans 14 amino acids. V was pared by 7 bases and J by 2 bases, with 11 bases between. The CDR3 sequence is CASMGWPNTGELFF. DNA for the CDR3: TGTGCCAGCATGGGCTGGCCAAACACCGGGGAGCTGTTTTTT.

The rearrangement joins TRBV4-3 to TRBJ2-3; TRBD1 matches 9 bases. The ends lost 6 bases at V and 4 bases at J; junction bases unmatched: 8. CDR1 is LGHNA, CDR2 YSLEER, per germline. The CDR3 covers 15 residues. CDR3 protein: CASSLQGAPADTQYF. In DNA form, the CDR3 reads TGCGCCAGCAGTCTACAGGGGGCGCCGGCAGATACGCAGTATTTT.

CDR3 nucleotide sequence: TGTGCCTGGAGTGTGTCTAGCGGGAGGGCCCAGTACTTC. Its translation: CAWSVSSGRAQYF. The chain uses TRBV30 and TRBJ2-5; 12 bases agree with TRBD2. The CDR3 runs to 13 residues. J lost 9 bases, V lost 0 bases, and 2 bases had no gene match. Germline V lookup: CDR1 GTSNPN, CDR2 SVGIG (reference sequence). The complete variable domain, with remaining parts taken from reference TRBV30 and TRBJ2-5, reads SQTIHQWPATLVQPVGSPLSLECTVEGTSNPNLYWYRQAAGRGLQLLFYSVGIGQISSEVPQNLSASRPQDRQFILSSKKLLLSDSGFYLCAWSVSSGRAQYFGPGTRLLVL.

The V and J genes are TRBV6-5 and TRBJ1-1; D is unclear. Germline V gives CDR1 MNHEY, CDR2 SVGAGI. The V gene lost 6 bases and the J gene lost 1 base, with 6 bases spanning the gap. The CDR3 is made up of 12 amino acids. The CDR3 is CASSSENTEAFF. In DNA, the CDR3 is TGTGCCAGCAGCTCCGAGAACACTGAAGCTTTCTTT.

The CDR3 here is CASSLGTSGGTGYNEQFF. The CDR3 DNA sequence: TGTGCCAGCAGCCTCGGGACTAGCGGGGGAACGGGCTACAATGAGCAGTTCTTC. The chain has TRBV7-9 and TRBJ2-1, with 14 bases identical to TRBD2. The length of the CDR3 is 18 residues. The ends lost 5 bases at V and 3 bases at J; junction bases unmatched: 9. Germline-derived CDR1 and CDR2 are SEHNR and FQNEAQ (reference sequence).

This clone was detected only once. The CDR3 spells CASSLGNRNTEAFF. In DNA form, the CDR3 reads TGCGCCAGCAGCTTGGGGAACCGAAACACTGAAGCTTTCTTT. The chain recombines TRBV5-1 with TRBJ1-1; D is uncertain. Germline CDR1 is SGHRS and CDR2 is YFSETQ. V was clipped by 0 bases and J by 2 bases, with 8 bases between them. This CDR3 spans 14 amino acids.

This chain links TRBV5-1 with TRBJ2-3; 8 nucleotides align to TRBD2. The germline gives CDR1 SGHRS, CDR2 YFSETQ. The CDR3 consists of 17 residues. After removal of 7 bases from V and 2 bases from J, the junction contained 15 bases not matched to a gene. The CDR3 sequence: CASGLGGTSGPTDTQYF. Written as DNA, the CDR3 is TGCGCCAGCGGACTCGGGGGTACTAGCGGCCCCACAGATACGCAGTATTTT.

This chain joins TRBV7-9 and TRBJ1-2, with TRBD1 identical over 7 bases. This CDR3 is 14 amino acids long. J gave up 2 bases and V 3 bases, and 3 bases lay outside the gene matches. Germline CDR1 and CDR2: SEHNR and FQNEAQ (reference sequence). CDR3 in amino acids: CASSFTTGNYGYTF. CDR3 sequence (DNA): TGTGCCAGCAGCTTCACGACAGGGAACTATGGCTACACCTTC.

J is TRBJ2-7 and V is TRBV25-1, with no clear D. Trimming stripped 7 bases from V and 4 bases from J, with 14 bases between. CDR1 MGHDK and CDR2 SYGVNS come from the germline V gene. The CDR3 loop spans 13 amino acids. The CDR3 bases are TGTGCCAGCACCTCAAGCTTGGGGTACGAGCAGTACTTC. This encodes CASTSSLGYEQYF.

The chain recombines TRBV7-2 with TRBJ1-6, with D unresolved. The V gene lost 5 bases and the J gene lost 8 bases, with 16 bases spanning the gap. This CDR3 is 15 amino acids long. The germline CDR1 and CDR2 sequences are SGHTA and FQGNSA. The CDR3 protein is CASSPTAGDYSPLHF. The CDR3 DNA is TGTGCCAGCAGCCCCACGGCAGGAGACTATTCACCCCTCCACTTT.

The chain has TRBV25-1 and TRBJ1-6; D gene uncertain. V was pared by 1 base and J by 5 bases, with 12 bases between. Germline CDR1 reads MGHDK; CDR2 reads SYGVNS. The CDR3 is 16 residues long. The CDR3, as DNA: TGTGCCAGCAGTGAATCTTGGGGTATCGATAATTCACCCCTCCACTTT. This encodes CASSESWGIDNSPLHF. Supplemented by reference TRBV25-1 and TRBJ1-6, the full variable domain reads EADIYQTPRYLVIGTGKKITLECSQTMGHDKMYWYQQDPGMELHLIHYSYGVNSTEKGDLSSESTVSRIRTEHFPLTLESARPSHTSQYLCASSESWGIDNSPLHFGNGTRLTVT.

This clone has ten or more counts. Other DNA sequences of this sample code for an identical CDR3. V gene TRBV2 combines with J gene TRBJ1-5; D remains ambiguous. This CDR3 region has 13 residues. Per germline, CDR1 SNHLY and CDR2 FYNNEI. Trimming took 6 bases from V and 4 from J, leaving 10 bases between them. CDR3: CASSADGNQPQHF. CDR3 DNA sequence: TGTGCCAGCAGCGCCGACGGGAATCAGCCCCAGCATTTT.

The chain's CDR3 is CASSLRNTEAFF. CDR3 bases: TGTGCCAGCAGTTTGAGGAACACTGAAGCTTTCTTT. This sequence joins TRBV27 and TRBJ1-1, with no clear D. Germline V gene sequence: CDR1 MNHEY, CDR2 SMNVEV (reference sequence). The V and J ends lost 3 bases and 1 base respectively, with 3 bases between them. The CDR3 contains 12 residues.

The chain has TRBV7-6 and TRBJ2-7, with 9 bases that match TRBD1. Unmatched junction bases numbered 12, after V lost 2 bases and J lost 1 base. From germline, CDR1 is SGHVS and CDR2 FNYEAQ. The CDR3 is 18 amino acids. The CDR3 nucleotides read TGTGCCAGCAGCTTAAGGTCAGCCGGGACAGGGCTGTCCTACGAGCAGTACTTC. Protein product: CASSLRSAGTGLSYEQYF.

The chain carries TRBV28 and TRBJ1-4, with TRBD1 identical over 10 bases. Germline V CDR1 and CDR2: MDHEN, SYDVKM. CDR3 size: 17 residues. V was clipped by 1 base and J by 6 bases; unmatched bases: 8. CDR3 sequence: CASSLLGYGTGDEKLFF. CDR3 DNA: TGTGCCAGCAGTTTATTAGGCTACGGGACAGGGGATGAAAAACTGTTTTTT.

The chain carries TRBV30 and TRBJ1-2; D not resolved. Germline V CDR1 and CDR2: GTSNPN, SVGIG (reference sequence). Between the trimmed V and J ends, which lost 4 bases and 3 bases, there was a span of 12 bases. CDR3 size: 13 residues. CDR3 bases: TGTGCCTGGACGGCCGTATCCTACTATGGCTACACCTTC. Amino acid sequence: CAWTAVSYYGYTF.

V gene TRBV10-3 combines with J gene TRBJ2-5, with a possible D match to TRBD2 (6 bases). Per germline, CDR1 ENHRY and CDR2 SYGVKD. The CDR3 loop spans 15 amino acids. Trimming shortened V by 0 bases and J by 5 bases, and 13 bases separated the two germline ends. The CDR3 loop is CAISESGGSAETQYF. CDR3 bases: TGTGCCATCAGTGAGTCCGGGGGATCGGCGGAGACCCAGTACTTC.

This clone appeared once. The chain combines TRBV6-5 with TRBJ1-4; 7 nucleotides match TRBD1. V shed 7 bases and J 5 bases; nucleotides not matched to a gene: 10. CDR3 length: 15 amino acids. Germline V CDR1 and CDR2: MNHEY, SVGAGI. CDR3 region: CASTNEQGRNEKLFF. The DNA for the CDR3 is TGTGCCAGCACTAACGAACAGGGGAGAAATGAAAAACTGTTTTTT.

The chain recombines TRBV6-5 with TRBJ2-7, with 7 bases identical to TRBD1. V shed 2 bases, J shed 4 bases, and the junction held 5 bases outside the gene matches. The CDR3 extends over 14 amino acids. CDR1 MNHEY and CDR2 SVGAGI come from the germline V gene. The CDR3 region is CASSYTRQGYEQYF. The CDR3 nucleotides are TGTGCCAGCAGTTACACTAGACAGGGTTACGAGCAGTACTTC.

A word on this clone: The sample holds other DNA sequences that translate to the same CDR3. The rearrangement links TRBV18 to TRBJ2-1, with D tentatively TRBD2 (5 bases). V lost 6 bases to trimming and J lost 7 bases, with 13 bases between them. Looked up from germline, CDR1 is KGHSH and CDR2 is LQKENI. The CDR3 spans 13 residues. In nucleotides, the CDR3 is TGTGCCAGCTCGCCTCCAGGAGGAAATGAGCAGTTCTTC. Protein sequence: CASSPPGGNEQFF. The full variable domain, its missing parts supplied by reference TRBV18 and TRBJ2-1, is NAGVMQNPRHLVRRRGQEARLRCSPMKGHSHVYWYRQLPEEGLKFMVYLQKENIIDESGMPKERFSAEFPKEGPSILRIQQVVRGDSAAYFCASSPPGGNEQFFGPGTRLTVL.

The chain employs TRBV1 and TRBJ2-7; the D call TRBD1 from the table was never checked on the DNA. TRBV1 is a known pseudogene. This CDR3 is 13 amino acids long. Here the CDR3 reads CTSSPGPAYEQYF. CDR3 sequence (DNA): TGCACCAGCAGCCCAGGGCCGGCGTACGAGCAGTACTTC.

In this sample, this clone turned up once. Other nucleotide sequences in the sample specify the same CDR3. The CDR3 is CASSPGGRSYEQYF. CDR3 DNA: TGTGCCAGCAGCCCGGGAGGGCGGTCCTACGAGCAGTACTTC. The chain uses TRBV5-4 and TRBJ2-7; 8 bases line up with TRBD2. This CDR3 is 14 amino acids long. Germline lookup yields CDR1 SGHNT and CDR2 YYREEE (reference sequence). V was clipped by 4 bases and J by 1 base; unmatched bases: 4.

This clone came up once. The chain combines TRBV25-1 with TRBJ1-2; 10 bases fit TRBD1. Trimming at V came to 6 bases and at J to 3 bases, leaving 4 bases not matched to a gene. Germline CDR1 reads MGHDK; CDR2 reads SYGVNS. The CDR3 spans 14 residues. The DNA for the CDR3 is TGTGCCAGCAGCGACAGGGGGCGGTACTATGGCTACACCTTC. Its protein product is CASSDRGRYYGYTF.

In this sample, this clone turned up once. The chain carries TRBV9 and TRBJ2-1; a weak D match, TRBD2 (6 bases). Trimming shortened V by 4 bases and J by 3 bases, and 14 bases separated the two germline ends. Germline CDR1 reads SGDLS; CDR2 reads YYNGEE. CDR3 length equals 15 residues. In DNA form, the CDR3 reads TGTGCCAGCAGCTTGAGCGGGTCCTTCTACAATGAGCAGTTCTTC. Translation gives CASSLSGSFYNEQFF.

The chain employs TRBV10-2 and TRBJ2-7; possibly TRBD2 for D (7 bases). CDR3 length equals 16 residues. V was cut by 4 bases and J by 6 bases, with 22 bases left in between. CDR1 WSHSY and CDR2 SAAADI come from the germline V gene. The chain's CDR3 is CASSGRGGLFIGEQYF. CDR3 bases: TGCGCCAGCAGTGGGAGGGGGGGCCTCTTTATCGGCGAGCAGTACTTC.

V and J are TRBV27 and TRBJ1-2, with 10 bases matching TRBD1. The V gene end was trimmed by 5 bases and the J gene end by 4 bases; junction bases not matched to a gene: 4. CDR1 is MNHEY and CDR2 is SMNVEV in the germline V gene (reference sequence). This CDR3 contains 14 residues. The CDR3 loop reads CASSRTGGSYGYTF. CDR3 sequence (DNA): TGTGCCAGCAGTCGGACAGGGGGGAGCTATGGCTACACCTTC.

The chain combines TRBV28 with TRBJ2-4, with D perhaps matching TRBD1 or TRBD2 (6 bases each). The V and J ends lost 4 bases and 2 bases respectively, with 12 bases between them. This CDR3 spans 15 amino acids. Germline V gene data show CDR1 as MDHEN and CDR2 as SYDVKM. The CDR3 loop is CASSSRGRPKNIQYF. CDR3 sequence (DNA): TGTGCCAGCAGTTCTCGGGGGCGACCCAAAAACATTCAGTACTTC.

CDR3 nucleotide sequence: TGTGCCAGCAGTTTTAGATCCAGGGGGCGCGATGGCTACACCTTC. This sequence encodes CASSFRSRGRDGYTF. The chain is built from TRBV28 and TRBJ1-2; 8 nucleotides agree with TRBD1. The CDR3 spans 15 residues. The germline gives CDR1 MDHEN, CDR2 SYDVKM. Trimming took 3 bases from V and 6 from J; bases not matched to a gene: 9.

The chain recombines TRBV11-2 with TRBJ1-2, with D possibly being TRBD1 (6 bases). V lost 1 base to trimming and J lost 0 bases, with 9 bases between them. Germline CDR1 is SGHAT and CDR2 is FQNNGV. The length of the CDR3 is 15 residues. This CDR3 is CASSLGGQTNYGYTF. CDR3 in DNA: TGTGCCAGCAGCTTAGGGGGGCAGACTAACTATGGCTACACCTTC.